These 16 T cell receptor beta chains were sequenced from one sample in a study of T cell responses to AZD1222 COVID-19 vaccine. The assay was immunoSEQ multiplex PCR, and TCRdb's table has in-frame clones only and misses some. The sample has 200,000 to 250,000 clones, around 93% seen once. This sample comprised peripheral blood, obtained on day 0 of MenACWY control vaccination. The receptors come from an adult in good health.

J is TRBJ1-1 and V is TRBV20-1; D is uncertain. The CDR3 contains 10 residues. The V end lost 6 bases, the J end lost 5 bases, and 7 bases lay between the germline ends. CDR1 and CDR2 (germline): DFQATT, SNEGSKA (reference sequence). Here the CDR3 reads CSARRTEAFF. The CDR3 DNA sequence: TGCAGTGCCCGGAGGACTGAAGCTTTCTTT.

The chain combines TRBV25-1 with TRBJ1-2; tentative D call: TRBD1 (5 bases). V was cut by 4 bases and J by 0 bases, with 12 bases left in between. CDR1 is MGHDK and CDR2 is SYGVNS in the germline V gene. The CDR3 has 15 residues. In DNA, the CDR3 is TGTGCCAGCAGTGTTATGGGGCCAGCTAACTATGGCTACACCTTC. Translated, it gives CASSVMGPANYGYTF.

The gene calls are TRBV10-3 and TRBJ2-7; 7 bases match TRBD1. Germline CDR1 reads ENHRY; CDR2 reads SYGVKD. The CDR3 runs to 16 residues. V lost 0 bases to trimming and J lost 0 bases; unmatched junction nucleotides: 5. CDR3 nucleotides: TGTGCCATCAGTGAGTCGATAGCAGGGGGCTCCTACGAGCAGTACTTC. Residues: CAISESIAGGSYEQYF.

This chain links TRBV7-9 with TRBJ1-5, with no clear D. This CDR3 has 12 amino acids. V was trimmed by 3 bases and J by 5 bases, leaving 5 bases between them. Germline CDR1 is SEHNR and CDR2 is FQNEAQ (reference sequence). CDR3: CASSFEDQPQHF. CDR3 nucleotide sequence: TGTGCCAGCAGCTTTGAGGATCAGCCCCAGCATTTT.

V and J are TRBV5-1 and TRBJ1-6; no firm D call. Looked up from germline, CDR1 is SGHRS and CDR2 is YFSETQ. V shed 7 bases and J shed 5 bases, with 10 bases lying between them. This CDR3 has 13 residues. In DNA, the CDR3 is TGCGCCAGCGGCGACAAGGATAATTCACCCCTCCACTTT. Translated, it gives CASGDKDNSPLHF.

This rearrangement joins TRBV28 to TRBJ1-6; D not resolved. This CDR3 region has 15 residues. The germline gives CDR1 MDHEN, CDR2 SYDVKM. The ends were cut back, 6 bases at V and 9 bases at J, with 18 bases in the middle. Here the CDR3 reads CASRPTGLRFSPLHF. The CDR3 nucleotides read TGTGCCAGCAGGCCCACCGGGCTACGATTTTCACCCCTCCACTTT.

The CDR3 reads CAISSIQGAYEQYF. The CDR3 region has the DNA TGTGCCATCAGCTCCATTCAGGGGGCCTACGAGCAGTACTTC. This chain joins TRBV10-3 and TRBJ2-7, with TRBD1 identical over 7 bases. J was trimmed by 2 bases and V by 6 bases; bases with no gene match: 7. Germline V gives CDR1 ENHRY, CDR2 SYGVKD. CDR3 length: 14 residues.

V usage is TRBV2 and J usage is TRBJ2-7, with 7 bases fitting TRBD1. V lost 7 bases, J lost 0 bases, and 6 bases stayed unmatched. Germline V gene lookup returns CDR1 SNHLY and CDR2 FYNNEI. The CDR3 length is 14 residues. The CDR3 spells CASTRDRFSYEQYF. The DNA of the CDR3 is TGTGCCAGCACCCGGGACAGATTCTCCTACGAGCAGTACTTC.

This chain links TRBV6-4 with TRBJ1-6, with 8 bases identical to TRBD1. CDR3 size: 14 residues. J gave up 7 bases and V 4 bases, and 3 bases lay outside the gene matches. Germline CDR1 and CDR2: MRHNA and SNTAGT. In nucleotides, the CDR3 is TGTGCCAGCAGTGTCTACAGGGGGAATTCACCCCTCCACTTT. Its protein is CASSVYRGNSPLHF.

This clone was seen only a few times. V is TRBV7-2 and J is TRBJ1-1, with a weak D call TRBD1 (6 bases). The CDR3 extends over 14 amino acids. Trimming cost V 10 bases and J 6 bases, with 21 bases left between them. CDR1 SGHTA and CDR2 FQGNSA come from the germline V gene. CDR3 residues: CATRLGGRTAEAFF. The CDR3 DNA is TGTGCCACCCGTCTTGGGGGGCGCACCGCTGAAGCTTTCTTT.

This clone came up once. The chain has TRBV5-1 and TRBJ1-2, with 9 bases lining up with TRBD1. This CDR3 is 14 amino acids long. Losses at the gene ends were 4 bases for V and 8 bases for J; bases not matched to a gene: 9. Germline values: CDR1 SGHRS, CDR2 YFSETQ. CDR3 amino acids: CASSILQGAGGYTF. The CDR3 DNA follows: TGCGCCAGCAGCATCCTACAGGGGGCGGGAGGCTACACCTTC.

The chain couples TRBV2 to TRBJ2-5; 7 positions match TRBD1. This CDR3 has 12 residues. The germline V gene encodes CDR1 SNHLY and CDR2 FYNNEI. The V gene end was trimmed by 7 bases and the J gene end by 4 bases; junction bases not matched to a gene: 3. The CDR3 coding sequence is TGTGCCAGCACAGGGGGAGCAGAGACCCAGTACTTC. It specifies CASTGGAETQYF.

The CDR3 sequence: CASSMIVRGYTF. CDR3 DNA sequence: TGTGCCAGCAGCATGATCGTTAGGGGCTACACCTTC. The chain joins TRBV7-9 to TRBJ1-2, with no clear D. The germline V and J ends were trimmed by 5 bases and 8 bases, with 12 bases remaining between them. The germline gives CDR1 SEHNR, CDR2 FQNEAQ (reference sequence). The CDR3 sequence is 12 residues long.

This clone has only a few counts. This rearrangement joins TRBV18 to TRBJ1-1, with TRBD1 matching over 7 bases. The germline V gene has CDR1 KGHSH and CDR2 LQKENI. The CDR3 is 14 amino acids. V gave up 3 bases and J gave up 2 bases; unmatched junction bases: 3. CDR3 bases: TGTGCCAGCTCACCTCGACAGGGCAACACTGAAGCTTTCTTT. It is translated as CASSPRQGNTEAFF.

The chain employs TRBV7-8 and TRBJ1-1; a weak D match, TRBD1 (6 bases). Trimming shortened V by 1 base and J by 2 bases, and 17 bases separated the two germline ends. The CDR3 sequence is 17 residues long. Germline CDR1 and CDR2: SGHVS and FQNEAQ. Here the CDR3 reads CASSLDVWEGGNTEAFF. The DNA of the CDR3 is TGTGCCAGCAGCTTAGACGTTTGGGAGGGGGGAAACACTGAAGCTTTCTTT. The full variable domain, its missing parts supplied by reference TRBV7-8 and TRBJ1-1, is GAGVSQSPRYKVAKRGQDVALRCDPISGHVSLFWYQQALGQGPEFLTYFQNEAQLDKSGLPSDRFFAERPEGSVSTLKIQRTQQEDSAVYLCASSLDVWEGGNTEAFFGQGTRLTVV.

This clone was counted only a few times. The chain employs TRBV5-5 and TRBJ1-1; no clear D gene. This CDR3 has 13 amino acids. The germline V gene encodes CDR1 SGHKS and CDR2 YYEKEE (reference sequence). Between the trimmed V and J ends, which lost 3 bases and 1 base, there was a span of 7 bases. The CDR3 spells CASSWQPNTEAFF. CDR3 DNA sequence: TGTGCCAGCAGCTGGCAGCCGAACACTGAAGCTTTCTTT.